The present T cell receptor (beta chain) was sequenced within a study of T cell repertoires in cytomegalovirus infection. With 0 bases removed from V and 2 bases from J, the gap between germline ends came to 13 bases. From germline, CDR1 is SGHTA and CDR2 FQGNSA. The length of the CDR3 is 16 residues. TCRdb re-analysed the reads in MiXCR, keeping a single row per CDR3 protein. Seen here are approximately 490,000 distinct CDR3 sequences, about 10% observed once, and the top ten hold roughly 10%. This clonotype was seen ten or more times. This sequence originates from a human donor in good health (CMV status not recorded). Some clones in this sample may be carry-over from other donors' samples. This chain joins TRBV7-2 and TRBJ2-5; D possibly matches TRBD1 or TRBD2 (6 bases each). The sequenced material came from PBMCs. This CDR3 is CASSLALRDIQETQYF. The CDR3 DNA reads as TGTGCCAGCAGCTTAGCTTTGCGGGACATTCAAGAGACCCAGTACTTC.